The rows below give T cell receptor beta chains drawn from one sample of a study of cytotoxic CD8 clonotypes in ibrutinib-treated CLL. The protocol was immunoSEQ multiplex PCR, while the TCRdb copy is restricted to in-frame clones and leaves out a portion. The data hold 130,000 or so clones, with approximately 75% observed a single time. The sample here was PBMCs, taken after 12 months of ibrutinib treatment. Receptor source: a human donor with chronic lymphocytic leukemia. The CDR3 runs from the conserved cysteine through the conserved F or W. D genes are given only for firm matches. Where a row states a size, it is once, few, many or the class of an expanded clone; other rows omit it.

v_call,j_call,clone_size,d_call,cdr3_aa,cdr3_nt
TRBV2,TRBJ2-2,NA,TRBD2,CASTSGRIRKELFF,TGTGCCAGCACCTCCGGGAGGATACGGAAGGAGCTGTTTTTT
TRBV9,TRBJ2-7,NA,TRBD1,CASSVGTGGLYEQYF,TGTGCCAGCAGCGTAGGGACAGGGGGCCTGTACGAGCAGTACTTC
TRBV19,TRBJ1-1,NA,NA,CASSETGMNTEAFF,TGTGCCAGTAGTGAAACAGGGATGAACACTGAAGCTTTCTTT
TRBV6-4,TRBJ1-1,NA,NA,CASSKVADTEAFF,TGTGCCAGCAGCAAGGTCGCGGACACTGAAGCTTTCTTT
TRBV2,TRBJ1-5,NA,NA,CASSESTGPGQPQHF,TGTGCCAGCAGTGAATCCACAGGGCCGGGTCAGCCCCAGCATTTT
TRBV28,TRBJ1-4,NA,TRBD1,CASSPSRTGPWEKLFF,TGTGCCAGCAGTCCATCTCGGACAGGGCCATGGGAAAAACTGTTTTTT
TRBV6-5,TRBJ2-7,once,NA,CASSKLTGAYEQYF,TGTGCCAGCAGTAAATTGACGGGTGCCTACGAGCAGTACTTC
TRBV7-2,TRBJ2-7,NA,NA,CASSFYYEQYF,TGTGCCAGCAGCTTCTACTACGAGCAGTACTTC
TRBV16,TRBJ1-1,NA,NA,CASRGQNTEAFF,TGTGCCAGCAGGGGACAAAACACTGAAGCTTTCTTT
TRBV6-4,TRBJ2-3,NA,NA,CASSAEGGGTDTQYF,TGTGCCAGCAGCGCCGAGGGGGGAGGCACAGATACGCAGTATTTT
TRBV28,TRBJ1-2,NA,NA,CASSLDRNYGYTF,TGTGCCAGCAGTTTAGACAGAAACTATGGCTACACCTTC
TRBV30,TRBJ2-3,NA,TRBD2,CAWSVLWTSGSADTQYF,TGTGCCTGGAGTGTACTCTGGACTAGCGGGAGTGCAGATACGCAGTATTTT
TRBV10-3,TRBJ1-1,NA,TRBD1,CAIKGTGDSEAFF,TGTGCCATCAAGGGGACAGGGGACTCAGAAGCTTTCTTT
TRBV7-3,TRBJ2-3,NA,NA,CASSLVKRTDTQYF,TGTGCCAGCAGCTTAGTCAAACGCACAGATACGCAGTATTTT
TRBV6-5,TRBJ1-1,NA,NA,CASRAETGAFF,TGTGCCAGCAGAGCCGAAACTGGGGCTTTCTTT
TRBV10-2,TRBJ2-5,NA,NA,CASSARGETQYF,TGCGCCAGCAGTGCCAGGGGCGAGACCCAGTACTTC
TRBV14,TRBJ1-1,NA,TRBD1,CASSRYRGTEAFF,TGTGCCAGCAGCCGTTACAGGGGCACTGAAGCTTTCTTT
TRBV2,TRBJ1-3,once,NA,CASSERVSGNTIYF,TGTGCCAGCAGTGAACGGGTCTCTGGAAACACCATATATTTT
TRBV6-4,TRBJ1-4,few,NA,CASSDSKPGLFF,TGTGCCAGCAGTGACTCGAAACCGGGGCTGTTTTTT
TRBV6-5,TRBJ1-1,once,NA,CASSYMYHTEAFF,TGTGCCAGCAGTTATATGTACCACACTGAAGCTTTCTTT
TRBV5-1,TRBJ2-7,many,TRBD2,CASSLEGRALYEQYF,TGCGCCAGCAGCTTGGAGGGGAGGGCCTTATACGAGCAGTACTTC
TRBV5-4,TRBJ2-7,once,NA,CASSRGGGSYEQYF,TGTGCCAGCAGTCGAGGAGGGGGCTCCTACGAGCAGTACTTC
TRBV27,TRBJ2-1,once,NA,CASSLGIGQEIF,TGTGCCAGCAGTTTAGGGATAGGTCAGGAGATCTTC
TRBV4-1,TRBJ2-5,NA,TRBD2,CASSQDYRILAGALGETQYF,TGCGCCAGCAGCCAAGATTACAGAATATTAGCGGGGGCCCTTGGCGAGACCCAGTACTTC
TRBV4-3,TRBJ1-4,once,TRBD1,CASSQDSPGGHEKLFF,TGCGCCAGCAGCCAAGATAGTCCAGGGGGCCATGAAAAACTGTTTTTT
TRBV4-1,TRBJ2-2,NA,NA,CASSQISTGELFF,TGCGCCAGCAGCCAGATTAGTACCGGGGAGCTGTTTTTT
TRBV5-6,TRBJ2-7,NA,NA,CASSLVGTYEQYF,TGTGCCAGCAGCTTGGTAGGGACCTACGAGCAGTACTTC
TRBV28,TRBJ2-5,few,NA,CATLLGFQETQYF,TGTGCCACGCTCTTGGGATTCCAAGAGACCCAGTACTTC
TRBV30,TRBJ1-2,NA,NA,CAWGSSRLGGNYGYTF,TGTGCCTGGGGGAGCTCGCGTCTGGGAGGTAACTATGGCTACACCTTC
TRBV19,TRBJ2-1,NA,TRBD1,CASSIWQGDNEQFF,TGTGCCAGTAGTATTTGGCAGGGGGACAATGAGCAGTTCTTC
TRBV6-5,TRBJ2-7,NA,NA,CASTLTVGYEQYF,TGTGCCAGCACCCTGACAGTTGGATACGAGCAGTACTTC
TRBV6-1,TRBJ2-3,NA,TRBD2,CASSERGGADTQYF,TGTGCCAGCAGTGAGCGGGGGGGCGCAGATACGCAGTATTTT
TRBV6-1,TRBJ1-2,NA,NA,CASSEQGNYGYTF,TGTGCCAGCAGTGAACAGGGGAACTATGGCTACACCTTC
TRBV28,TRBJ1-5,NA,NA,CASGFLEFQPQHF,TGTGCCAGCGGTTTCCTGGAATTTCAGCCCCAGCATTTT
TRBV9,TRBJ2-2,NA,NA,CASSVVPAVTGELFF,TGTGCCAGCAGCGTAGTGCCAGCGGTCACCGGGGAGCTGTTTTTT
TRBV19,TRBJ1-3,NA,NA,CASSKGVNSGNTIYF,TGTGCCAGTAGTAAAGGTGTCAACTCTGGAAACACCATATATTTT
TRBV11-1,TRBJ2-5,NA,NA,CASSTRGSGTQYF,TGTGCCAGCAGCACCAGGGGCAGCGGGACCCAGTACTTC
TRBV18,TRBJ2-7,NA,TRBD2,CASSPAELAGGPFDEQYF,TGTGCCAGCTCTCCGGCAGAACTAGCGGGGGGGCCCTTTGACGAGCAGTACTTC
TRBV9,TRBJ1-5,few,NA,CASSVGVGAHQPQHF,TGTGCCAGCAGCGTAGGGGTAGGGGCTCATCAGCCCCAGCATTTT
TRBV19,TRBJ2-7,NA,NA,CASSIGSESYEQYF,TGTGCCAGTAGTATCGGATCAGAGTCCTACGAGCAGTACTTC
TRBV4-1,TRBJ1-5,NA,NA,CASSHGANQPQHF,TGCGCCAGCAGCCACGGTGCCAATCAGCCCCAGCATTTT
TRBV28,TRBJ2-7,NA,NA,CASSSGSSYEQYF,TGTGCCAGCAGTTCGGGAAGTTCCTACGAGCAGTACTTC
TRBV6-6,TRBJ2-3,once,TRBD1,CASSLQGGTTDTQYF,TGTGCCAGCAGTTTACAGGGGGGAACCACAGATACGCAGTATTTT
TRBV9,TRBJ2-1,few,NA,CASSASLRNAGNEQFF,TGTGCCAGCAGCGCCAGCCTCCGCAACGCGGGCAATGAGCAGTTCTTC
TRBV19,TRBJ1-5,NA,TRBD1,CASSMVNRGSEPQHF,TGTGCCAGTAGTATGGTAAACAGGGGTAGTGAGCCCCAGCATTTT
TRBV19,TRBJ1-3,NA,TRBD1,CATQTGDGNTIYF,TGTGCCACTCAAACAGGGGATGGAAACACCATATATTTT
TRBV2,TRBJ1-3,NA,NA,CASSAGRGTSGNTIYF,TGTGCCAGCAGTGCAGGTCGGGGAACCTCTGGAAACACCATATATTTT
TRBV7-2,TRBJ2-1,NA,TRBD2,CASSLVSSGRAGFF,TGTGCCAGCAGCTTAGTTTCTAGCGGGAGGGCCGGGTTCTTC
TRBV28,TRBJ1-1,NA,NA,CASSALTLPMNTEAFF,TGTGCCAGCAGTGCGTTGACACTCCCCATGAACACTGAAGCTTTCTTT
TRBV10-3,TRBJ2-7,NA,TRBD1,CAISDGTGLFYEQYF,TGTGCCATCAGTGACGGGACAGGACTATTCTACGAGCAGTACTTC